This note documents a single TCR beta chain sequence. This receptor's antigen is unknown. Base qualities are not provided; no much larger clone lies one nucleotide away. The donors were under 40 Caucasian individuals from Russia, aged roughly 6 to 95 years, who were systemically healthy. Approximately 9.3 milliliters of peripheral blood were drawn from each donor into EDTA-treated Vacutainer tubes. Ficoll-Paque density-gradient centrifugation was used to isolate PBMCs, with at least 6.5 million per sample. Trizol reagent was used to extract total RNA from the PBMCs, yielding at least 5.5 micrograms per sample. The percentages of naive CD45RAhigh/CD27high T cells were determined by flow cytometry on a PBMC aliquot from every donor. The data are from a study of blood T cells in healthy people across ages (dated by TCRdb to between 2014 and 2016). For context, the study as a whole: In model experiments, template switching captured roughly one uniquely barcoded TCR beta cDNA molecule for every two T cells. To track age-related changes in TCR beta repertoire diversity, the study relied on deep sequencing normalized with unique cDNA molecular identifiers. The donors were split into four age groups: young (average around 17 years), middle-aged (around 37), aged (more than 60) and long-lived (over 80). Donors of different ages were randomly distributed across sequencing lanes to avoid experimental bias. The study analyzed two additional independent replicas of 1 million unique cDNA reads from the same blood draw for two donors, one aged 18 to 29 and one aged 80 or older. What the authors observed across the whole study: Conclusive comparison of naive and antigen-experienced compartments was prevented by the profiling of bulk unsorted PBMCs. Estimates of total diversity based on one million sequenced T cells were regarded as lower bounds and as underestimates. The percentage of naive T cells measured by flow cytometry correlated strongly with observed TCR beta diversity. As age increased, observed TCR beta diversity per million T cells dropped in a roughly linear way, and a significant reduction was already evident by age 40. Compared with the aged group, more naive CD4+ T cells, fewer expanded clones and increased TCR diversity were shown by the long-lived group, suggesting age selection. The CMV infection status of donors was not known, potentially confounding age-related changes in expanded clonotypes.

The library was built by means of 5' RACE. The instrument was an Illumina HiSeq 2500. The second PCR ran for roughly 7 to 11 cycles and used a J-beta primer mix along with a sample-barcoded 5' primer. Each TCR beta cDNA molecule received a unique molecular identifier from a template-switch 5' adaptor carrying 12 random nucleotides. Each sample yielded at least 3 million CDR3-containing paired-end reads. First-strand cDNA synthesis was performed from all RNA using the Mint cDNA synthesis kit, with priming by a TRBC-specific oligonucleotide. All cDNA was treated with uracil-DNA glycosylase and then went through a first 18-cycle PCR with the universal primers M1SS and BC2_uni_R. For the original study's pipeline: For normalization, 1 million high-quality reads, each with a distinct molecular identifier, were randomly selected from each sample. Instead of being binned into consensus sequences, reads with shared molecular identifiers were discarded. MiTCR, run with a Q25 quality threshold and the strictest error-elimination algorithm, handled CDR3 identification, clonotype clustering and error correction. A nonparametric unseen species model with Euler transformation was used to estimate lower-bound total TCR beta diversity. Using fastp at Q25 and MiXCR, TCRdb reprocessed the public reads and kept productive beta chains. CDR3 protein duplicates are merged, each entry listing the most common genes and DNA. These V and J calls derive from TCRdb rather than the authors' analysis. The sample profile shows about 1.5 million distinct CDR3 sequences; under 55% of them were found once. The biggest ten clones account for 4% of the sample.

CDR1 and CDR2 (MNHEY, SVGEGT) derive from the germline V gene. There are 16 amino acids in the CDR3, from cysteine to phenylalanine inclusive. Of all the DNA, just the CDR3 is kept, 48 bases in frame from base 1. V loses 0 bases, J loses 8 bases, and the germline ends lie 19 bases apart. The rearranged chain carries TRBV6-2 or TRBV6-3 and TRBJ1-2; a tentative D match to TRBD1 spans 5 bases. This sequence originates from a woman aged 18 to 35 in good health. Source material: blood. The sequenced DNA is TGTGCCAGCAGTTACTCGGAACACCCGGGGGTCCGCGGCTACACCTTC. This translates into CASSYSEHPGVRGYTF.